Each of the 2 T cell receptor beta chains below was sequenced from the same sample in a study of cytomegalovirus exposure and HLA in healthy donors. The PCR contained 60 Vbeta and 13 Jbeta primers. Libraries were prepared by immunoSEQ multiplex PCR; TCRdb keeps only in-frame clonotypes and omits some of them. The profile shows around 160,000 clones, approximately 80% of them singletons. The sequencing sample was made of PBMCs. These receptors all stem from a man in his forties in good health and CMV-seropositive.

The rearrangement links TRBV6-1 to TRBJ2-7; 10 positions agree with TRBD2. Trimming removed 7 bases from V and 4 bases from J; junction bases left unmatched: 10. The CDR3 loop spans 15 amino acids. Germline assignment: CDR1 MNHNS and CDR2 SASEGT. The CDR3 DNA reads TGTGCCAGCACACCCTGGCTAGCGGGAGTTTACGAGCAGTACTTC. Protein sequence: CASTPWLAGVYEQYF.

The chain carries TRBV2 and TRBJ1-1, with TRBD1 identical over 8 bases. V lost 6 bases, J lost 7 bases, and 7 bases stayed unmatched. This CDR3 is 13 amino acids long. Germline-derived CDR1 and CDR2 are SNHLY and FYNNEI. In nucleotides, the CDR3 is TGTGCCAGCAGCCCGGGACAGGAGATTGAAGCTTTCTTT. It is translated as CASSPGQEIEAFF.